This TCR beta chain was recovered during a study of T cell responses to AZD1222 COVID-19 vaccine. Study findings and constraints: Reports say nearly half of spike-specific TCRs go after unmutated variant regions.

On this clone: Its antigen remains unknown.

Generated by immunoSEQ multiplex PCR, the TCRdb table keeps only in-frame clones and is missing some. Of 110,000 or so clones in the sample, approximately 88% are singletons; the top ten hold approximately 6.5%. Here the sequenced sample was peripheral blood, taken 28 days after the second AZD1222 dose. The clonotype comes from an adult who received the AZD1222 COVID-19 vaccine.

DNA of the CDR3: TGCAGCGTTGAACGACAGAACTATGGCTACACCTTC. This codes for CSVERQNYGYTF. This chain joins TRBV29-1 and TRBJ1-2; D is perhaps TRBD1 (5 bases). Germline V gives CDR1 SQVTM, CDR2 ANQGSEA. CDR3 size: 12 residues. Trimming pared 2 bases from V and 2 bases from J, leaving 6 bases between. The full variable domain, completed using reference TRBV29-1 and TRBJ1-2, is SAVISQKPSRDICQRGTSLTIQCQVDSQVTMMFWYRQQPGQSLTLIATANQGSEATYESGFVIDKFPISRPNLTFSTLTVSNMSPEDSSIYLCSVERQNYGYTFGSGTRLTVV.